This TCR beta chain was identified during a study of blood T cells in healthy people across ages. The second PCR ran 7 to 11 cycles with a sample-barcoded 5' primer and J-beta primers. TCRdb analysed the 5' RACE reads with MiXCR anew, one entry per CDR3 protein. This table holds some 700,000 distinct CDR3 sequences, more than 40% found once. Sequencing used blood. The clonotype was recovered from a woman in her sixties or seventies in good health.

The CDR3 nucleotides are TGCGCCAGCAGCTTGGTAAGGGGCCGAACGGAGACCCAGTACTTC. Protein sequence: CASSLVRGRTETQYF. The chain links TRBV5-1 to TRBJ2-7, with D perhaps matching TRBD1 (5 bases). TRBJ2-5 explains the end of the DNA better; the J call may be wrong. The CDR3 is 15 amino acids. Germline CDR1 reads SGHRS; CDR2 reads YFSETQ.